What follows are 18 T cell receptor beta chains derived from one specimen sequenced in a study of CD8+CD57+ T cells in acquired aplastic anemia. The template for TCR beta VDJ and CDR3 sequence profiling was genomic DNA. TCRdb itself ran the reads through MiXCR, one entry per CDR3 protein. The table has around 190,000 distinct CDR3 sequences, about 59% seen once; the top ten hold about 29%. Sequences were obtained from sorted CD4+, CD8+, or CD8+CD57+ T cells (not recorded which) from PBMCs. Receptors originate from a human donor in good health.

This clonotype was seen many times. For the CDR3, the DNA is TGTGCCAGCAGTGATCGGGATGAGCAGTTCTTC. Translating gives CASSDRDEQFF. The chain recombines TRBV2 with TRBJ2-1, with unresolved D. The CDR3 consists of 11 residues. Looked up from germline, CDR1 is SNHLY and CDR2 is FYNNEI. V dropped 3 bases and J dropped 8 bases, with 5 bases sitting between them.

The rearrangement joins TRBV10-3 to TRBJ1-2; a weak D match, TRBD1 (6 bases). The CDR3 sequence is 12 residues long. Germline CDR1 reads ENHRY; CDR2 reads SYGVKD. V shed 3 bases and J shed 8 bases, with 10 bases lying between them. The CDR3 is CAISEQGAGYTF. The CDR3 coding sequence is TGTGCCATCAGTGAACAGGGTGCGGGCTACACCTTC.

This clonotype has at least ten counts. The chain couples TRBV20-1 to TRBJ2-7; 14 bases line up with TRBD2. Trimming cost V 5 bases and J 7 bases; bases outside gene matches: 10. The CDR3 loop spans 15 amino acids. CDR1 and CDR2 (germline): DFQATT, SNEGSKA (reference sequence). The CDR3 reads CSALSGTSGSEEQYF. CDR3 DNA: TGCAGTGCTCTGTCGGGGACTAGCGGGAGTGAAGAGCAGTACTTC.

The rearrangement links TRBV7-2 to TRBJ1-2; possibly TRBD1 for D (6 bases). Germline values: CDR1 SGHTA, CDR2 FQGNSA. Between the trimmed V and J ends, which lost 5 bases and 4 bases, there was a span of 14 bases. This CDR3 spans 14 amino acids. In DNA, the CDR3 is TGTGCCAGCAGCGAAAACAGGGAGATCTATGGCTACACCTTC. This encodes CASSENREIYGYTF. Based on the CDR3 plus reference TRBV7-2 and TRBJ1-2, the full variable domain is GAGVSQSPSNKVTEKGKDVELRCDPISGHTALYWYRQSLGQGLEFLIYFQGNSAPDKSGLPSDRFSAERTGGSVSTLTIQRTQQEDSAVYLCASSENREIYGYTFGSGTRLTVV.

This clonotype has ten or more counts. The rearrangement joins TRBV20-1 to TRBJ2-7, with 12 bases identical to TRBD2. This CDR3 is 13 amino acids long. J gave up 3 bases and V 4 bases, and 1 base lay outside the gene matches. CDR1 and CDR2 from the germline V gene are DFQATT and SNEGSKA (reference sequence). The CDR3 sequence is CSAKTSGSYEQYF. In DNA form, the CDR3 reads TGCAGTGCTAAGACTAGCGGGAGCTACGAGCAGTACTTC.

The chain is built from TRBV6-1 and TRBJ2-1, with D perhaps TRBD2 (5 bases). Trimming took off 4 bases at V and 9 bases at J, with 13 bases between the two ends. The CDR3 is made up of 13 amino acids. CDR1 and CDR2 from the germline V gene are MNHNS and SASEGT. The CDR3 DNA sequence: TGTGCCAGCAGTGCCACTAGTGTCAGTGAGCAGTTCTTC. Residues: CASSATSVSEQFF.

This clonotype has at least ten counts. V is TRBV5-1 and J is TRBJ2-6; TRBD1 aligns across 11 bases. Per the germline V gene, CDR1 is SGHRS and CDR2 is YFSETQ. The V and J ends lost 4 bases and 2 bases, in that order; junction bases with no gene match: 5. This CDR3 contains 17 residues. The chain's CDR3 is CASSLDRGLAGANVLTF. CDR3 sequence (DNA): TGCGCCAGCAGCCTGGACAGGGGGCTGGCTGGGGCCAACGTCCTGACTTTC.

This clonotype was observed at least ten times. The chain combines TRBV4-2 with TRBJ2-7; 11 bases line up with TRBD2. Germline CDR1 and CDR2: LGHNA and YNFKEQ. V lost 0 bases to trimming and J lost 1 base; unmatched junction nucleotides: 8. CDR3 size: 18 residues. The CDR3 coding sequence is TGTGCCAGCAGCCAAGATTTACTAGCGGGAGAGTTGTCCTACGAGCAGTACTTC. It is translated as CASSQDLLAGELSYEQYF.

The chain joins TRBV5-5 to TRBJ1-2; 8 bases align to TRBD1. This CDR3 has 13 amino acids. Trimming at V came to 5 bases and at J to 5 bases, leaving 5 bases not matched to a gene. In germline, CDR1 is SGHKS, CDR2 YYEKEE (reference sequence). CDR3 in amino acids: CASSRTGRYGYTF. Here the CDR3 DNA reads TGTGCCAGCAGTCGGACAGGGCGGTATGGCTACACCTTC.

CDR3 sequence reads: CASSLDPAASLGYNEQFF. In DNA, the CDR3 is TGTGCCAGCAGCCTGGATCCGGCAGCCAGTTTGGGTTACAATGAGCAGTTCTTC. The V and J genes are TRBV2 and TRBJ2-1; D is ambiguous. The V gene's germline CDR1 is SNHLY and CDR2 FYNNEI. This CDR3 comprises 18 residues. V was pared by 6 bases and J by 4 bases, with 25 bases between.

CDR3 loop: CASSLEATANTGELFF. The DNA for the CDR3 is TGTGCCAGCAGCTTAGAAGCGACAGCAAACACCGGGGAGCTGTTTTTT. V gene TRBV7-9 combines with J gene TRBJ2-2, with D possibly being TRBD1 (5 bases). V lost 1 base and J lost 2, with 11 bases in between. The CDR3 has 16 amino acids. The germline V gene encodes CDR1 SEHNR and CDR2 FQNEAQ (reference sequence). The entire variable domain, with the rest obtained from reference TRBV7-9 and TRBJ2-2, is as follows: DTGVSQNPRHKITKRGQNVTFRCDPISEHNRLYWYRQTLGQGPEFLTYFQNEAQLEKSRLLSDRFSAERPKGSFSTLEIQRTEQGDSAMYLCASSLEATANTGELFFGEGSRLTVL.

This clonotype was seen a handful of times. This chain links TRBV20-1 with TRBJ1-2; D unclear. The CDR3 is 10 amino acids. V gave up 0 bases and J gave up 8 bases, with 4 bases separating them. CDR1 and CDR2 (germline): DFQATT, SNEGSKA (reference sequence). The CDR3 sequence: CSARDIGYTF. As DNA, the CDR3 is TGCAGTGCTAGAGATATCGGCTACACCTTC.

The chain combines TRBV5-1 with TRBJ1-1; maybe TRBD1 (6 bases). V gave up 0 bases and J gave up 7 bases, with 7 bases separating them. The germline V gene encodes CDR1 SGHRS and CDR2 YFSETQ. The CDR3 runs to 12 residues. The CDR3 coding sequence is TGCGCCAGCAGCTTGGAGACAGGTGAAGCTTTCTTT. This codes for CASSLETGEAFF.

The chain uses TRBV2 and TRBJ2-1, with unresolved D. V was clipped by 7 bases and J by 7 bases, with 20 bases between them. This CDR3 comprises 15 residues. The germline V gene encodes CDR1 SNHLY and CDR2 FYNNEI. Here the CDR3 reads CASTVYAYGGNEQFF. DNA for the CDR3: TGTGCCAGCACGGTTTACGCCTACGGCGGTAATGAGCAGTTCTTC.

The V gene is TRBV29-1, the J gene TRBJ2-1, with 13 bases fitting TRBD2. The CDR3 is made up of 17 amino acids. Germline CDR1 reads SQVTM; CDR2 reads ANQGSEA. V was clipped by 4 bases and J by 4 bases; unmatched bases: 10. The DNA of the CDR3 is TGCAGCGTTGCAGCCTACGGGACTAGCGGGGTTTACAATGAGCAGTTCTTC. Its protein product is CSVAAYGTSGVYNEQFF.

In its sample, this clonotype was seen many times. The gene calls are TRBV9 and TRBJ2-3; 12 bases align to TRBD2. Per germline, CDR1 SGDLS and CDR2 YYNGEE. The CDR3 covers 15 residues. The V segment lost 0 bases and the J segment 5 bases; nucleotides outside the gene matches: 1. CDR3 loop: CASSVGGLAGDTQYF. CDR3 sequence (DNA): TGTGCCAGCAGCGTAGGGGGACTAGCGGGAGATACGCAGTATTTT.

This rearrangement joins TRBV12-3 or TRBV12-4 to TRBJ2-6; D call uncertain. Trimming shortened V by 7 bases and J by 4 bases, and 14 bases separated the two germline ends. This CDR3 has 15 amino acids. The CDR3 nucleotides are TGTGCCAGCACCCCTCTACCCACGGGGGCCAACGTCCTGACTTTC. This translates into CASTPLPTGANVLTF.

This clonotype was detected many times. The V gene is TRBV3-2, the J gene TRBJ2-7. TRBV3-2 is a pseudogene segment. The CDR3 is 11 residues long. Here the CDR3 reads CASSQESEQYF. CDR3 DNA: TGTGCCAGCAGCCAAGAAAGCGAGCAGTACTTC.